This T cell receptor (beta chain) was retrieved from a study of blood T cells in healthy people across ages. Then a second PCR, running roughly 6 to 12 cycles, was carried out with a sample-barcoded 5' primer and a J-beta primer mix. TCRdb re-analysed the 5' RACE reads in MiXCR, keeping a single row per CDR3 protein. The table has roughly 500,000 distinct CDR3 sequences, 25% to 30% seen once; the top ten hold about a fifth. CDR1 and CDR2 (germline): MNHNS, SASEGT. The CDR3 loop spans 15 amino acids. The V end was cut by 5 bases, the J end by 5 bases, with 15 bases between. Comment on this clonotype: No antigen is known for it.

Findings and caveats of the study: CMV status of donors was not determined, possibly confounding expanded clonotype changes. Researchers judged that diversity estimates from one million T cells fell short of true values.

This chain connects TRBV6-1 to TRBJ1-4, with TRBD1 as a possible D gene (5 bases). The sequenced material came from blood. The clonotype was recovered from a woman in her 70s in good health. The CDR3: CASSLRTHINEKLFF. In DNA, the CDR3 is TGTGCCAGCAGTCTACGGACACACATCAATGAAAAACTGTTTTTT.